These 28 T cell receptor beta chains share one sample of origin, sequenced in a study of naive and memory T cell subsets. Two oligonucleotides, mixed equimolar, formed the beta constant-region primer covering TRBC1 and TRBC2. Nested alpha and beta constant-region primers with the SP2 primer drove four PCR rounds on ligated cDNA. TCRdb re-analysed the UMI-ligation and nested PCR reads in MiXCR, keeping a single row per CDR3 protein. The sample lists 140,000 to 150,000 distinct CDR3 sequences, approximately 24% occurring once. The study, taken as a whole, reports: Possibly reflecting memory cells re-expressing CD45RA, a few larger clonotypes occurred in naive repertoires, especially CD8.

Which antigens these TCRs recognize remains unknown. Sequenced material: naive CD4+ T cells from blood. The receptors were gathered from a human donor in good health.

The J gene is TRBJ2-5, the V gene TRBV5-1; 13 positions agree with TRBD2. The CDR3 loop spans 16 amino acids. Germline V lookup: CDR1 SGHRS, CDR2 YFSETQ. Trimming cost V 1 base and J 5 bases; bases outside gene matches: 5. The CDR3 DNA follows: TGCGCCAGCAGCTTGACTAGCGGGAGGGATACGGAGACCCAGTACTTC. Protein sequence: CASSLTSGRDTETQYF.

CDR3 sequence: CAWSWDFTDTQYF. CDR3 sequence (DNA): TGTGCCTGGAGTTGGGACTTCACAGATACGCAGTATTTT. The chain has TRBV30 and TRBJ2-3; possible D gene TRBD2, 6 bases. The CDR3 is 13 amino acids. Trimming cost V 2 bases and J 2 bases, with 8 bases left between them. Germline V gene data show CDR1 as GTSNPN and CDR2 as SVGIG (reference sequence).

The genes are TRBV5-1 and TRBJ2-6; TRBD2 is a possible D gene (5 bases). This CDR3 has 15 amino acids. The germline V gene encodes CDR1 SGHRS and CDR2 YFSETQ. V dropped 3 bases and J dropped 4 bases, with 11 bases sitting between them. The CDR3 region has the DNA TGCGCCAGCAGCTCCGGACTGGCGGGGGCCAACGTCCTGACTTTC. As protein: CASSSGLAGANVLTF.

The CDR3 reads CASRDTVGETQYF. DNA of the CDR3: TGCGCCAGCAGAGACACCGTGGGGGAGACCCAGTACTTC. The chain employs TRBV5-1 and TRBJ2-5; no clear D gene. The CDR3 runs 13 residues. Germline V gene sequence: CDR1 SGHRS, CDR2 YFSETQ. V was clipped by 5 bases and J by 5 bases, with 13 bases between them.

A few counts support this clonotype. The CDR3: CSGRTGARTGELFF. CDR3 bases: TGCAGCGGCCGGACAGGGGCGAGAACCGGGGAGCTGTTTTTT. This chain connects TRBV29-1 to TRBJ2-2; 9 bases line up with TRBD1. The CDR3 covers 14 residues. Trimming removed 7 bases from V and 5 bases from J; junction bases left unmatched: 8. Germline values: CDR1 SQVTM, CDR2 ANQGSEA.

The V gene is TRBV6-1, the J gene TRBJ1-5; D is unclear. Germline values: CDR1 MNHNS, CDR2 SASEGT. Trimming pared 9 bases from V and 6 bases from J, leaving 18 bases between. This CDR3 is built from 14 residues. CDR3 DNA: TGTGCCAGTCCGGCCGGGGTGATCCGTCAGCCCCAGCATTTT. It yields the protein CASPAGVIRQPQHF.

The rearrangement uses TRBV7-2 and TRBJ2-1, with 10 bases lining up with TRBD2. The V gene's germline CDR1 is SGHTA and CDR2 FQGNSA. The V segment lost 4 bases and the J segment 12 bases; nucleotides outside the gene matches: 6. This CDR3 is 13 amino acids long. CDR3 protein: CASSSLAGVGQFF. The CDR3 coding sequence is TGTGCCAGCAGCTCCCTAGCGGGAGTGGGGCAGTTCTTC. The variable domain in full, with the rest retrieved from reference TRBV7-2 and TRBJ2-1, is GAGVSQSPSNKVTEKGKDVELRCDPISGHTALYWYRQSLGQGLEFLIYFQGNSAPDKSGLPSDRFSAERTGGSVSTLTIQRTQQEDSAVYLCASSSLAGVGQFFGPGTRLTVL.

This clonotype was detected a few times. The chain couples TRBV27 to TRBJ2-2, with 8 bases identical to TRBD1. This CDR3 contains 16 residues. V gave up 7 bases and J gave up 7 bases; unmatched junction bases: 14. The germline V gene encodes CDR1 MNHEY and CDR2 SMNVEV (reference sequence). DNA for the CDR3: TGTGCCAGCACCCCAGCGGACAGGGTGCTGATCGGGGAGCTGTTTTTT. It is translated as CASTPADRVLIGELFF.

Remarks on this clonotype: A junction end diverges from the germline sequence, so it may reflect a read error. The chain joins TRBV28 to TRBJ2-7; D not certain. The germline gives CDR1 MDHEN, CDR2 SYDVKM. This CDR3 is built from 12 residues. DNA for the CDR3: TGTGTCAGCACCCGCCCCCCCTACGAGCAGTACTTC. Translation: CVSTRPPYEQYF.

This clonotype was seen a few times. The V and J genes are TRBV7-8 and TRBJ2-1; TRBD2 aligns across 9 bases. The J segment lost 8 bases and the V segment lost 1 base, leaving 9 bases of the junction unmatched. The CDR3 covers 16 residues. Per the germline V gene, CDR1 is SGHVS and CDR2 is FQNEAQ. In DNA, the CDR3 is TGTGCCAGCAGCTTAGTCGGCGGGAGGGCCTGGGATGAGCAGTTCTTC. Translated, it gives CASSLVGGRAWDEQFF.

This clonotype was picked up a small number of times. V gene TRBV20-1 combines with J gene TRBJ1-1; 9 bases line up with TRBD1. This CDR3 region has 15 residues. V lost 1 base to trimming and J lost 7 bases; unmatched junction nucleotides: 10. Germline lookup yields CDR1 DFQATT and CDR2 SNEGSKA (reference sequence). CDR3 DNA sequence: TGCAGTGCTAGAGGAAGATGGGACAGGGCCCTTGAAGCTTTCTTT. Protein: CSARGRWDRALEAFF.

At least ten counts were recorded for this clonotype. This rearrangement joins TRBV11-2 to TRBJ1-4, with D perhaps matching TRBD1 (6 bases). The length of the CDR3 is 16 residues. Germline lookup yields CDR1 SGHAT and CDR2 FQNNGV. The V and J ends lost 1 base and 8 bases respectively, with 17 bases between them. CDR3 coding DNA: TGTGCCAGCAGCTTAGGCGGGGGCCTCGGATACGAAAAACTGTTTTTT. This encodes CASSLGGGLGYEKLFF.

The CDR3 DNA follows: TGTGCCAGCAGCGTAGCTACCAGGGGGAATTCACCCCTCCACTTT. Translating it yields CASSVATRGNSPLHF. The chain carries TRBV9 and TRBJ1-6; TRBD1 matches at 7 bases. The V and J ends lost 0 bases and 7 bases, in that order; junction bases with no gene match: 4. Germline V CDR1 and CDR2: SGDLS, YYNGEE. The CDR3 length is 15 residues.

This chain joins TRBV11-2 and TRBJ1-5; a weak D match, TRBD1 (5 bases). From germline, CDR1 is SGHAT and CDR2 FQNNGV. V lost 5 bases, J lost 2 bases, and 13 bases lay in between. This CDR3 comprises 15 residues. In DNA form, the CDR3 reads TGTGCCAGCAGCACGGACCGGGGCGGCAATCAGCCCCAGCATTTT. Translation: CASSTDRGGNQPQHF.

The rearrangement links TRBV28 to TRBJ2-2; no reliable D call. The V and J ends lost 4 bases and 4 bases respectively, with 10 bases between them. The CDR3 has 14 residues. CDR1 MDHEN and CDR2 SYDVKM come from the germline V gene. DNA for the CDR3: TGTGCCAGCAGTTCAGCCCCGTTCACCGGGGAGCTGTTTTTT. It specifies CASSSAPFTGELFF.

The chain joins TRBV6-5 to TRBJ1-1, with D possibly TRBD1 on 5 matching bases. This CDR3 contains 18 residues. The ends were cut back, 0 bases at V and 1 base at J, with 18 bases in the middle. In germline, CDR1 is MNHEY, CDR2 SVGAGI. Here the CDR3 reads CASSYSIPGGTRNTEAFF. CDR3 nucleotides: TGTGCCAGCAGTTACTCTATCCCTGGGGGGACCCGGAACACTGAAGCTTTCTTT.

This clonotype has a handful of counts. The rearrangement links TRBV12-3 or TRBV12-4 to TRBJ2-3, with no clear D. The CDR3 contains 16 residues. V lost 2 bases and J 0 bases, leaving 12 bases between the germline ends. CDR3 residues: CASSLIFGTSTDTQYF. The CDR3 DNA sequence: TGTGCCAGCAGTTTAATCTTCGGCACTAGCACAGATACGCAGTATTTT.

The table lists this clonotype with a few counts. This chain joins TRBV2 and TRBJ2-7; D is unresolved. Trimming stripped 4 bases from V and 9 bases from J, with 16 bases between. Germline V gene lookup returns CDR1 SNHLY and CDR2 FYNNEI. CDR3 length: 13 residues. CDR3 amino acids: CASSGLEAVGQYF. The CDR3 DNA is TGTGCCAGCAGTGGTCTTGAAGCCGTGGGGCAGTACTTC.

The rearrangement links TRBV6-5 to TRBJ1-1; the match to TRBD1 covers 10 bases. Germline trimming cut 2 bases from V and 9 bases from J; bases unmatched to any gene: 9. CDR1 MNHEY and CDR2 SVGAGI come from the germline V gene. The CDR3 extends over 15 amino acids. CDR3 sequence reads: CASSYPGTGVGQAFF. CDR3 coding DNA: TGTGCCAGCAGTTACCCCGGGACAGGGGTTGGTCAAGCTTTCTTT.

This clonotype was recorded at least ten times. The V call is TRBV6-6, the J call TRBJ1-4, with a tentative D call TRBD1 (5 bases). The CDR3 consists of 12 residues. Deletions cut 6 bases from V and 6 bases from J, with 8 bases between. Germline V CDR1 and CDR2: MNHNY, SVGAGI (reference sequence). The CDR3 DNA follows: TGTGCCAGCAGCCTGACAGATGAAAAACTGTTTTTT. Amino acid sequence: CASSLTDEKLFF.

This clonotype came up many times. This chain connects TRBV5-6 to TRBJ1-6; D not certain. The CDR3 has 13 residues. Germline assignment: CDR1 SGHDT and CDR2 YYEEEE. Trimming shortened V by 0 bases and J by 7 bases, and 5 bases separated the two germline ends. This chain's CDR3 is CASSLGANSPLHF. Written as DNA, the CDR3 is TGTGCCAGCAGCTTGGGGGCCAATTCACCCCTCCACTTT.

The V and J genes are TRBV20-1 and TRBJ2-1, with no clear D. CDR1 and CDR2 (germline): DFQATT, SNEGSKA (reference sequence). V was shortened by 2 bases and J by 7 bases, with 15 bases between the two germline ends. This CDR3 is 14 amino acids long. The CDR3 DNA follows: TGCAGTGCTAGATGGGGTGGCCCAGAGAATGAGCAGTTCTTC. This encodes CSARWGGPENEQFF.

This sequence joins TRBV28 and TRBJ2-7, with D unresolved. Germline V gene data show CDR1 as MDHEN and CDR2 as SYDVKM. The CDR3 sequence is 15 residues long. Trimming left V 3 bases short and J 3 bases short, with 15 bases between. CDR3 sequence reads: CASSFEGILSYEQYF. CDR3 coding DNA: TGTGCCAGCAGTTTTGAAGGGATTCTGAGCTACGAGCAGTACTTC.

V usage is TRBV25-1 and J usage is TRBJ1-1; the D is unclear. This CDR3 spans 12 amino acids. Germline CDR1 and CDR2: MGHDK and SYGVNS. V was clipped by 7 bases and J by 1 base, with 7 bases between them. The CDR3 DNA sequence: TGTGCCAGCAAAGAGGGGAACACTGAAGCTTTCTTT. It yields the protein CASKEGNTEAFF.

The rearrangement links TRBV29-1 to TRBJ2-1; TRBD2 matches at 8 bases. V gave up 4 bases and J gave up 3 bases; unmatched junction bases: 20. Germline V lookup: CDR1 SQVTM, CDR2 ANQGSEA. The CDR3 is made up of 19 amino acids. The CDR3 spells CSVVGAGTRGGGLYNEQFF. CDR3 bases: TGCAGCGTTGTAGGCGCCGGGACTAGGGGAGGGGGGCTCTACAATGAGCAGTTCTTC.

The V gene is TRBV28, the J gene TRBJ2-2, with 9 bases that match TRBD1. The CDR3 has 15 residues. Germline loops: CDR1 MDHEN, CDR2 SYDVKM. V shed 6 bases, J shed 0 bases, and the junction held 2 bases outside the gene matches. CDR3 nucleotides: TGTGCCAGCAGGCGACAGGGGGCGAACACCGGGGAGCTGTTTTTT. Translating it yields CASRRQGANTGELFF.

This chain connects TRBV12-3 or TRBV12-4 to TRBJ2-7, with D unresolved. The ends were cut back, 3 bases at V and 5 bases at J, with 8 bases in the middle. This CDR3 region has 12 residues. CDR3 loop: CASSFSKNEQYF. The CDR3 bases are TGTGCCAGCAGTTTTAGCAAGAACGAGCAGTACTTC.

This clonotype was counted only a few times. The V call is TRBV20-1, the J call TRBJ1-5, with D possibly being TRBD1 (6 bases). CDR1 and CDR2 from the germline V gene are DFQATT and SNEGSKA (reference sequence). The ends were cut back, 6 bases at V and 4 bases at J, with 10 bases in the middle. This CDR3 comprises 12 residues. CDR3 loop: CSARGPNQPQHF. The CDR3 DNA is TGCAGTGCCAGGGGCCCAAATCAGCCCCAGCATTTT.